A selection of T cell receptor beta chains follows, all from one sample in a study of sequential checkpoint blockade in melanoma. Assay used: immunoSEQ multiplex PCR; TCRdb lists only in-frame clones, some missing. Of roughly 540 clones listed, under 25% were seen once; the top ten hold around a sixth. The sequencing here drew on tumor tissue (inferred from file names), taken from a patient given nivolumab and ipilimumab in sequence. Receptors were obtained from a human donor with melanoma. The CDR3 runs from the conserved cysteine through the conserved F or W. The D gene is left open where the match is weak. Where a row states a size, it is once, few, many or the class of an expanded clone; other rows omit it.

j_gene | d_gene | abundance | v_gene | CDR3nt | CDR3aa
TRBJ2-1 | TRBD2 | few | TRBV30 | TGTGCCTGGAACGGCTTTAGCGGGCAGTCCAATGAGCAGTTCTTC | CAWNGFSGQSNEQFF
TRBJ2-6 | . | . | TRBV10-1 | TGCGCCAGCAGTCCCGTGGCAAGACCACAAAGTCGGGCCAACGTCCTGACTTTC | CASSPVARPQSRANVLTF
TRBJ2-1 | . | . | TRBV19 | TGTGCCAGTAGAATAGGGACTTACTACAATGAGCAGTTCTTC | CASRIGTYYNEQFF
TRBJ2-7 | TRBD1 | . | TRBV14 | TGTGCCAGCAGCCAGGGACAGGTCTACGAGCAGTACTTC | CASSQGQVYEQYF
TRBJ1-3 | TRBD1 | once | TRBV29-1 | TGCAGCGTTGGAAACTGGACAGGGGTCGGAAACACCATATATTTT | CSVGNWTGVGNTIYF
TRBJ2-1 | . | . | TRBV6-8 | TGTGCCAGCGAAGGTACAGTCAATGAGCAGTTCTTC | CASEGTVNEQFF
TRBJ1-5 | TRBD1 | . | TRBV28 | TGTGCCAGCAGTTCAGGGGGCGGCAATCAGCCCCAGCATTTT | CASSSGGGNQPQHF
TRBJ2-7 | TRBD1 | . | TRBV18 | TGTGCCAGCTCACCAGGGGACAGGGTCTACGAGCAGTACTTC | CASSPGDRVYEQYF
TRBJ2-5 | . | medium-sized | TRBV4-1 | TGCGCCAGCAGCCAAGCTAACGGAGGGGGGACCCAGTACTTC | CASSQANGGGTQYF
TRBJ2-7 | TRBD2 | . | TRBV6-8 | TGTGCCAGCAGTGGGGGACTAGCGGCGAACTCCTACGAGCAGTACTTC | CASSGGLAANSYEQYF
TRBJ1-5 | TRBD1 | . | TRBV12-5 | TGTGCTAGTGGTTTGATTTCGGGAAAAGGGGGCCATCAGCCCCAGCATTTT | CASGLISGKGGHQPQHF
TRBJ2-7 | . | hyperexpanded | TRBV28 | TGTGCCAGCAGTTTATTAGGAGGTCCCCTCTACGAGCAGTACTTC | CASSLLGGPLYEQYF
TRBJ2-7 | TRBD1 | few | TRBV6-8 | TGTGCCAGTACCGACAGGGGACCCTACGAGCAGTACTTC | CASTDRGPYEQYF
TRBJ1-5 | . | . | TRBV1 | TGCGCCAGCAGCCAGCAGTTAGGGACAGGGGGCAATCAGCCCCAGCATTTT | CASSQQLGTGGNQPQHF
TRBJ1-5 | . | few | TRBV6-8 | TGTGCCAGCCTCCCCTATTATAGCAATCAGCCCCAGCATTTT | CASLPYYSNQPQHF
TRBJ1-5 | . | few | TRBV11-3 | TGTGCCAGCACCGCGACACCTAGCAATCAGCCCCAGCATTTT | CASTATPSNQPQHF
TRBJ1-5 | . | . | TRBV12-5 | TGTGCTAGTGGTTTGGACAGCAATCAGCCCCAGCATTTT | CASGLDSNQPQHF
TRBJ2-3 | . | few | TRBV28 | TGTGCCAGCAGTTTGGTTCTGGGTGATGGCACAGATACGCAGTATTTT | CASSLVLGDGTDTQYF
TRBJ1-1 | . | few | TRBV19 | TGTGCCAGTAGTCCGAGCAGGGCGGCTGAAGCTTTCTTT | CASSPSRAAEAFF
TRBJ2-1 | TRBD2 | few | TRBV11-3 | TGTGCCAGCAGCTTAGATACGGGAGGGGACGATGAGCAGTTCTTC | CASSLDTGGDDEQFF
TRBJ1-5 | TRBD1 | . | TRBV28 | TGTGCCAGCAGTTCCGGACAGGTTTTCGATCAGCCCCAGCATTTT | CASSSGQVFDQPQHF
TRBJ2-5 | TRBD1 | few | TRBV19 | TGTGCCAGTAGTTCCCGGGACAGGGGAGTGGAGACCCAGTACTTC | CASSSRDRGVETQYF
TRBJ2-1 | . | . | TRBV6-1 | TGTGCCAGCAGTGAAGCACCGGGGTCGGGCAATGAGCAGTTCTTC | CASSEAPGSGNEQFF
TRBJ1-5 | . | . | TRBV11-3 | TGTGCCAGCAGCTTAGTGGCAGATAGCAATCAGCCCCAGCATTTT | CASSLVADSNQPQHF
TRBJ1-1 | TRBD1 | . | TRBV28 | TGTGCCAGCAGTTCTACTCCGACAGGGATTAACACTGAAGCTTTCTTT | CASSSTPTGINTEAFF
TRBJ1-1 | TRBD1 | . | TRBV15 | TGTGCCACCAGAAAAGAGGGGGACAGGGGGAGTGAGGTTGAGAACACTGAAGCTTTCTTT | CATRKEGDRGSEVENTEAFF
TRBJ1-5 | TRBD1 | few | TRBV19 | TGTGCCAGTAGTACCTACGGACAGGGCAATCAGCCCCAGCATTTT | CASSTYGQGNQPQHF
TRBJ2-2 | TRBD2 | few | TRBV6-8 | TGTGCCAGCAGAACCGGGACTAGGCCTGTCGGGGAGCTGTTTTTT | CASRTGTRPVGELFF
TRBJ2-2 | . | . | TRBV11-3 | TGTGCCAGCAGCTGGAAACTGGGTACCGGGGAGCTGTTTTTT | CASSWKLGTGELFF
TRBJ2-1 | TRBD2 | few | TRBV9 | TGTGCCAGCAGCGTAGGCGGGAGCACCTACAATGAGCAGTTCTTC | CASSVGGSTYNEQFF
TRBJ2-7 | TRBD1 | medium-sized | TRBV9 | TGTGCCAGCAGCCCGACGTCGGGACAGGGGATTTACGAGCAGTACTTC | CASSPTSGQGIYEQYF
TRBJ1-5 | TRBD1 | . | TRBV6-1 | TGTGCCAGCAGTGAAGCGAGTGCGGGACAGGGGCGGGGTCAGCCCCAGCATTTT | CASSEASAGQGRGQPQHF
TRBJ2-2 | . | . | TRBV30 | TGTGCCTGGAGTGGACAGCAGAACACCGGGGAGCTGTTTTTT | CAWSGQQNTGELFF
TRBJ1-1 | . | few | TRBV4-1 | TGCGCCAGCAGCCAAGGACGGATGAACACTGAAGCTTTCTTT | CASSQGRMNTEAFF
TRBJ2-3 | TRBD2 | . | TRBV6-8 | TGTGCCAGCAGTTATACCCCCCCGGCTAGCGGGAGTGATACGCAGTATTTT | CASSYTPPASGSDTQYF
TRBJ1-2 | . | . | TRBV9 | TGTGCCAGCAGCCCAACGGACAGCTATGGCTACACCTTC | CASSPTDSYGYTF
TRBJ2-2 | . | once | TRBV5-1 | TGCGCCAGCAGCTTTACTCCTACCAACACCGGGGAGCTGTTTTTT | CASSFTPTNTGELFF
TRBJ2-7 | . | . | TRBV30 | TGTGCCTGGAACAGGGCCGACTACGAGCAGTACTTC | CAWNRADYEQYF